One and the same sample provided the 16 T cell receptor beta chains below, sequenced in a study of vaccination and CD4 T cells after COVID-19. The assay that was used to sequence DNA from cultured CD4+ T cells was the Oncomine TCR Beta short-read assay. TCRdb itself ran the PCR reads through MiXCR, one entry per CDR3 protein. The table includes roughly 25,000 distinct CDR3 sequences, 30% detected once. Their target antigens are unknown. Noted time point: late sampling 161 to 241 days after vaccination in three convalescent patients. Treatment described: roughly 10-day PBMC culture with coronavirus spike peptide pools or control peptides (ViraFEST assay). The specimen was CD4+ T cells from blood, cultured in vitro, collected about 7 months after SARS-CoV-2 vaccination. These TCRs come from a human donor who had recovered from COVID-19.

This clonotype has a handful of counts. The chain carries TRBV20-1 and TRBJ2-7; TRBD2 agrees at 7 bases. Germline CDR1 reads DFQATT; CDR2 reads SNEGSKA (reference sequence). Unmatched junction bases numbered 15, after V lost 6 bases and J lost 4 bases. The CDR3 is 15 residues long. The CDR3 sequence: CSAPDPTGGGYEQYF. CDR3 sequence (DNA): TGCAGTGCCCCCGACCCCACGGGAGGAGGATACGAGCAGTACTTC.

This clonotype was seen more than once but under ten times. The chain links TRBV20-1 to TRBJ2-3; D not resolved. V lost 4 bases and J lost 0, with 8 bases in between. This CDR3 contains 13 residues. Germline V gene data show CDR1 as DFQATT and CDR2 as SNEGSKA (reference sequence). CDR3 DNA: TGCAGTGCTATAGCAGCTAGCACAGATACGCAGTATTTT. It specifies CSAIAASTDTQYF.

V usage is TRBV2 and J usage is TRBJ2-7; TRBD1 matches 8 bases. The CDR3 contains 14 residues. With V trimmed by 2 bases and J by 2 bases, 2 bases remained unmatched. Germline-derived CDR1 and CDR2 are SNHLY and FYNNEI. CDR3 loop: CASSELRGPYEQYF. The CDR3 DNA follows: TGTGCCAGCAGTGAACTCAGGGGGCCCTACGAGCAGTACTTC.

This clonotype has more than one count but fewer than ten. The V and J genes are TRBV7-8 and TRBJ2-3; tentatively, D is TRBD1 (6 bases). The germline CDR1 and CDR2 sequences are SGHVS and FQNEAQ. V was cut by 5 bases and J by 2 bases, with 14 bases left in between. CDR3 size: 15 residues. DNA for the CDR3: TGTGCCAGCAGCGCGCAGGGGTCCAACACAGATACGCAGTATTTT. Translated: CASSAQGSNTDTQYF. The full variable domain, completed using reference TRBV7-8 and TRBJ2-3, is GAGVSQSPRYKVAKRGQDVALRCDPISGHVSLFWYQQALGQGPEFLTYFQNEAQLDKSGLPSDRFFAERPEGSVSTLKIQRTQQEDSAVYLCASSAQGSNTDTQYFGPGTRLTVL.

In its sample, this clonotype was seen a few times. The V call is TRBV20-1, the J call TRBJ2-1; D ambiguous. V shed 5 bases and J shed 9 bases, with 11 bases lying between them. Germline lookup yields CDR1 DFQATT and CDR2 SNEGSKA (reference sequence). This CDR3 is built from 11 residues. CDR3 sequence: CSAHSSIEQFF. CDR3 in DNA: TGCAGTGCTCATAGCTCCATTGAGCAGTTCTTC.

This clonotype was counted a few times. The J gene is TRBJ2-5, the V gene TRBV24-1, with a possible D match to TRBD1 (5 bases). This CDR3 comprises 15 residues. Between the trimmed V and J ends, which lost 0 bases and 2 bases, there was a span of 9 bases. Germline V gives CDR1 KGHDR, CDR2 SFDVKD. The CDR3 region has the DNA TGTGCCACCAGTGATTTGGCGGCAGGGCAAGAGACCCAGTACTTC. Encoded protein: CATSDLAAGQETQYF.

This clonotype appeared a few times. The rearrangement links TRBV20-1 to TRBJ2-7; D is unclear. CDR1 DFQATT and CDR2 SNEGSKA come from the germline V gene (reference sequence). V was shortened by 6 bases and J by 0 bases, with 9 bases between the two germline ends. There are 12 residues in the CDR3. In DNA form, the CDR3 reads TGCAGTGCCTCAGGTACCTCCTACGAGCAGTACTTC. It codes for CSASGTSYEQYF.

V is TRBV19 and J is TRBJ1-2; D perhaps matches TRBD1 (5 bases). CDR3 length: 15 amino acids. V lost 1 base to trimming and J lost 4 bases, with 13 bases between them. Looked up from germline, CDR1 is LNHDA and CDR2 is SQIVND (reference sequence). CDR3 in amino acids: CASSIGSQGGYGYTF. CDR3 coding DNA: TGTGCCAGTAGTATAGGATCGCAGGGAGGCTATGGCTACACCTTC.

CDR3 bases: TGTGCCAGCAGCTACTCGCTAGCGAATGAGCAGTTCTTC. This gives the protein CASSYSLANEQFF. The gene calls are TRBV7-9 and TRBJ2-1; D might be TRBD2 (6 bases). Germline V gene data show CDR1 as SEHNR and CDR2 as FQNEAQ (reference sequence). Trimming took off 4 bases at V and 7 bases at J, with 11 bases between the two ends. The CDR3 covers 13 residues.

This chain connects TRBV28 to TRBJ2-4, with 10 positions matching TRBD2. Unmatched junction bases numbered 3, after V lost 3 bases and J lost 4 bases. The CDR3 covers 15 residues. Germline lookup yields CDR1 MDHEN and CDR2 SYDVKM. The DNA of the CDR3 is TGTGCCAGCAGTTTGAGACTAGCGGGTAAAAACATTCAGTACTTC. Its translation is CASSLRLAGKNIQYF.

The chain carries TRBV28 and TRBJ2-6, with D uncertain. CDR1 and CDR2 from the germline V gene are MDHEN and SYDVKM. This CDR3 is 13 amino acids long. Trimming cost V 6 bases and J 0 bases, with 3 bases left between them. CDR3 DNA: TGTGCCAGCAGGAGCTCTGGGGCCAACGTCCTGACTTTC. Translating it yields CASRSSGANVLTF.

The gene calls are TRBV6-2 or TRBV6-3 and TRBJ2-7; D is perhaps TRBD1 (6 bases). Germline V gene lookup returns CDR1 MNHEY and CDR2 SVGEGT. The CDR3 covers 14 residues. Trimming stripped 6 bases from V and 3 bases from J, with 15 bases between. The CDR3 sequence is CASSQTGQGYEQYF. As DNA, the CDR3 is TGTGCCAGCAGCCAAACGGGACAAGGCTACGAGCAGTACTTC.

This rearrangement joins TRBV7-2 to TRBJ2-7, with TRBD1 matching over 7 bases. CDR1 SGHTA and CDR2 FQGNSA come from the germline V gene. V shed 6 bases, J shed 0 bases, and the junction held 5 bases outside the gene matches. The CDR3 has 14 residues. CDR3 protein: CASRRQGISYEQYF. CDR3 bases: TGTGCCAGCAGGCGACAGGGAATCTCCTACGAGCAGTACTTC. The full variable domain, completed using reference TRBV7-2 and TRBJ2-7, is GAGVSQSPSNKVTEKGKDVELRCDPISGHTALYWYRQSLGQGLEFLIYFQGNSAPDKSGLPSDRFSAERTGGSVSTLTIQRTQQEDSAVYLCASRRQGISYEQYFGPGTRLTVT.

The V and J genes are TRBV10-3 and TRBJ1-2, with TRBD1 matching 11 bases. This CDR3 contains 15 residues. Germline values: CDR1 ENHRY, CDR2 SYGVKD. With 10 bases clipped from V and 8 bases from J, the junction kept 15 bases outside the gene matches. CDR3 nucleotide sequence: TGTGCCACGGGGAGCGGACAGGGGGCTCCGGGAGGCTACACCTTC. It yields the protein CATGSGQGAPGGYTF.

In this sample, this clonotype turned up a few times. The J gene is TRBJ2-6, the V gene TRBV27, with TRBD1 matching over 9 bases. The CDR3 length is 16 residues. With 5 bases clipped from V and 4 bases from J, the junction kept 6 bases outside the gene matches. Germline lookup yields CDR1 MNHEY and CDR2 SMNVEV (reference sequence). This chain's CDR3 is CASSHHRGPGANVLTF. Here the CDR3 DNA reads TGTGCCAGCAGTCATCACAGGGGGCCCGGGGCCAACGTCCTGACTTTC.

The J gene is TRBJ1-1, the V gene TRBV11-2, with no clear D. The ends were cut back, 2 bases at V and 0 bases at J, with 7 bases in the middle. The CDR3 consists of 14 residues. Germline CDR1 SGHAT, CDR2 FQNNGV. CDR3 DNA: TGTGCCAGCAGCTTAAGCGTTCTGAACACTGAAGCTTTCTTT. Amino acids: CASSLSVLNTEAFF.